The present T cell receptor beta chain was sequenced within a study of T cells in Graves' hyperthyroidism and ophthalmopathy. Study at large: Blood was drawn when the patient was first diagnosed and still untreated.

Amplified TCR beta CDR3 regions came from RNA transcripts. With the HTBI primer set, the TCR CDR3 went through a first round of RT-PCR. TCRdb reprocessed the multiplex PCR reads with MiXCR, giving one entry per CDR3 protein. The sample records about 600,000 distinct CDR3 sequences, approximately 14% being singletons. The V end lost 5 bases, the J end lost 2 bases, and 10 bases lay between the germline ends. CDR1 is LNHDA, CDR2 SQIVND, per germline (reference sequence). CDR3 length: 13 amino acids. The sample holds many counts of this clonotype. This clonotype originated in a woman younger than 30 with Graves' ophthalmopathy. Sequencing was performed on blood. The V call is TRBV19, the J call TRBJ2-7, with D possibly matching TRBD1 (6 bases). CDR3 bases: TGTGCCAGTAGTCCAGGGGACACCTACGAGCAGTACTTC. Its protein product is CASSPGDTYEQYF.